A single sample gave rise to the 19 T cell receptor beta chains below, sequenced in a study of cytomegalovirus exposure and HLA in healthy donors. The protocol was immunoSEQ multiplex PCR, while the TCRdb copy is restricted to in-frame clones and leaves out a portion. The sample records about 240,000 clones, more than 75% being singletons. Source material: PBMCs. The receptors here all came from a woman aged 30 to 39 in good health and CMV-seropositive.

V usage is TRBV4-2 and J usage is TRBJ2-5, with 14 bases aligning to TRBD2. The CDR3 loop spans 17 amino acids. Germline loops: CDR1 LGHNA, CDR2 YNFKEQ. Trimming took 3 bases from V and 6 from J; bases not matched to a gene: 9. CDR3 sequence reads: CASSHGPGTSGSQTQYF. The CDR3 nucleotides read TGTGCCAGCAGCCATGGGCCCGGGACTAGCGGGAGTCAGACCCAGTACTTC.

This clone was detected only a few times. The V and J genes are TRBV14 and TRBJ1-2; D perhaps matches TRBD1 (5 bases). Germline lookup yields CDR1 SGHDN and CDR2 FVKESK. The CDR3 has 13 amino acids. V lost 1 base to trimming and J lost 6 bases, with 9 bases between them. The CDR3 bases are TGTGCCAGCAGCCAAGGACAGACGAATGGCTACACCTTC. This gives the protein CASSQGQTNGYTF.

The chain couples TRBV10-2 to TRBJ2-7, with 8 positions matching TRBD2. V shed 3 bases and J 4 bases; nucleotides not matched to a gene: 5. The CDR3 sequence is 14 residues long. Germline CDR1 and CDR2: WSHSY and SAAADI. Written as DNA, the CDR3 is TGCGCCAGCAGTGAATCGGGAGGGTTTTACGAGCAGTACTTC. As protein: CASSESGGFYEQYF.

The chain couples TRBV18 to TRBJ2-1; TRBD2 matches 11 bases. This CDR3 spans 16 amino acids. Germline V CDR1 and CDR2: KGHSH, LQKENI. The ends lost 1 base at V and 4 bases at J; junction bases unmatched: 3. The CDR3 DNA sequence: TGTGCCAGCTCACCACAACTAGCGGGAGAGTACAATGAGCAGTTCTTC. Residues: CASSPQLAGEYNEQFF.

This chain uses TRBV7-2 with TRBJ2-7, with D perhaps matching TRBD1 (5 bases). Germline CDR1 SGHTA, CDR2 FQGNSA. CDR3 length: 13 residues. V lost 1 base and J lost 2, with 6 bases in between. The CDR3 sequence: CASSLGGPYEQYF. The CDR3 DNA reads TGTGCCAGCAGCTTAGGGGGCCCCTACGAGCAGTACTTC.

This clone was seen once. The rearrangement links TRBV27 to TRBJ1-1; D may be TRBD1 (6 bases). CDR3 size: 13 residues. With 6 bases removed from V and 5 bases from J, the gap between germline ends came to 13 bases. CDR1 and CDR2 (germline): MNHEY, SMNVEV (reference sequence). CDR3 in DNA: TGTGCCAGCAGAACCCCAGGGGTTACTGAAGCTTTCTTT. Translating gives CASRTPGVTEAFF.

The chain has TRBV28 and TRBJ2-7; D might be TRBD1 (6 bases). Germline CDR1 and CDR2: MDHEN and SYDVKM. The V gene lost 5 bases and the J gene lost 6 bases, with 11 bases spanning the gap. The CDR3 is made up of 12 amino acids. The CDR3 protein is CASSPGQPEQYF. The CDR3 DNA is TGTGCCAGCAGTCCTGGACAGCCCGAGCAGTACTTC. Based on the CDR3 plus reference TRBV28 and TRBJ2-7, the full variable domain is DVKVTQSSRYLVKRTGEKVFLECVQDMDHENMFWYRQDPGLGLRLIYFSYDVKMKEKGDIPEGYSVSREKKERFSLILESASTNQTSMYLCASSPGQPEQYFGPGTRLTVT.

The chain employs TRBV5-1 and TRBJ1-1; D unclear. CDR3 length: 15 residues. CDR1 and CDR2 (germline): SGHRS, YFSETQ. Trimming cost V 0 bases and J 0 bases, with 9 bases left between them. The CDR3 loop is CASSLDSHLNTEAFF. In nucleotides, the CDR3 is TGCGCCAGCAGCTTGGACTCCCACTTGAACACTGAAGCTTTCTTT.

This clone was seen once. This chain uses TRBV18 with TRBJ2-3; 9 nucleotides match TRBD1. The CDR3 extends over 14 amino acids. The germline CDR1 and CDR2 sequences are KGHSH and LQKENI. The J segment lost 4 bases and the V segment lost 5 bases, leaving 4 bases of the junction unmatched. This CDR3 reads CASSADRGADTQYF. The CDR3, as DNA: TGTGCCAGCTCAGCGGACAGGGGTGCAGATACGCAGTATTTT.

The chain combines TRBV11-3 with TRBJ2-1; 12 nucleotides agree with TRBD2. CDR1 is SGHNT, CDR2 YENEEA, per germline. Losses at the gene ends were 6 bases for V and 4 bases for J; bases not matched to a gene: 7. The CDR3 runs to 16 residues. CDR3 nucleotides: TGTGCCAGCAGTCGTGAGACTAGCGGGGGATACAATGAGCAGTTCTTC. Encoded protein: CASSRETSGGYNEQFF.

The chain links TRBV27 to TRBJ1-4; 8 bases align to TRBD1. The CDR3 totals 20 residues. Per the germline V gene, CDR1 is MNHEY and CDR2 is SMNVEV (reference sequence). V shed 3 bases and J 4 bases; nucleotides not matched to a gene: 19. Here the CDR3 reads CASSFFSGQGARTDNEKLFF. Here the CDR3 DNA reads TGTGCCAGCAGTTTCTTCTCGGGGCAGGGGGCGCGAACGGATAATGAAAAACTGTTTTTT.

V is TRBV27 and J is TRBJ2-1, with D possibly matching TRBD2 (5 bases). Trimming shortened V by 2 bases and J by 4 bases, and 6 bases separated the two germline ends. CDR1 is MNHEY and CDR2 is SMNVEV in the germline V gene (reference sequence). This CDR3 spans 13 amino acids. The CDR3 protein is CASSLRLYNEQFF. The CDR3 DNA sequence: TGTGCCAGCAGTTTACGACTATACAATGAGCAGTTCTTC.

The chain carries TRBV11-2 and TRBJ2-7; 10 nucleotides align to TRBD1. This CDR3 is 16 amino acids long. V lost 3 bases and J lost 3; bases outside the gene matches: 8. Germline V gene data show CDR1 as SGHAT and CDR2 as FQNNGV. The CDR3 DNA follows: TGTGCCAGCAGCTTGAACCCCCGGACAGGGGGCTACGAGCAGTACTTC. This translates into CASSLNPRTGGYEQYF.

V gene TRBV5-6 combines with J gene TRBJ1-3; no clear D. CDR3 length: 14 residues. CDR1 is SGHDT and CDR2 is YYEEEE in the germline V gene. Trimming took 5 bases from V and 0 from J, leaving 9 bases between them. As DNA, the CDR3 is TGTGCCAGCAGACCCGGGAGCTCTGGAAACACCATATATTTT. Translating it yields CASRPGSSGNTIYF.

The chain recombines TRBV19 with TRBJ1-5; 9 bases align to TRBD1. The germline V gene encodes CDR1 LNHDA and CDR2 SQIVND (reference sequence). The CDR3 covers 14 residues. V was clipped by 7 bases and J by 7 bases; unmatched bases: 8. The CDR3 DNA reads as TGTGCCAGTACCTTGGACAGGGGCGGACAGCCCCAGCATTTT. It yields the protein CASTLDRGGQPQHF.

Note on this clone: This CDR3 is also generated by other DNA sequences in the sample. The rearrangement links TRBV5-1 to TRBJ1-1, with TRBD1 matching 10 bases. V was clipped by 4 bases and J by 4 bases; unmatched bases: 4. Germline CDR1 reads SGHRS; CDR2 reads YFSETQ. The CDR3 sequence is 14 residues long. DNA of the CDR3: TGCGCCAGCAGCCTGGACAGGGGGGGCACTGAAGCTTTCTTT. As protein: CASSLDRGGTEAFF.

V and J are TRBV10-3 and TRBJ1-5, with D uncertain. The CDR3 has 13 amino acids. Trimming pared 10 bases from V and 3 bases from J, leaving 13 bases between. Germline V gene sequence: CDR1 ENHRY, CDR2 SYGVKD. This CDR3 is CATSSGPNQPQHF. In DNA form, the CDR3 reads TGTGCCACCTCCTCGGGTCCCAATCAGCCCCAGCATTTT.

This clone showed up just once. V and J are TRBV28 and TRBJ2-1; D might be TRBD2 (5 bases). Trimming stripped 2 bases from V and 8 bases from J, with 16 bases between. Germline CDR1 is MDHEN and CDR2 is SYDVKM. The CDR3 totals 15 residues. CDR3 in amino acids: CASSLGAAGVDEQFF. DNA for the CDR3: TGTGCCAGCAGTTTAGGTGCCGCCGGGGTGGATGAGCAGTTCTTC.

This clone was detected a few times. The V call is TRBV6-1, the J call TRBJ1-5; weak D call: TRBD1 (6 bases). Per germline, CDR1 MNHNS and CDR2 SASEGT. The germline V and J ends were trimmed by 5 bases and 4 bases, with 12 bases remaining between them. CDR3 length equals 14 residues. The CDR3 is CASSSTGPNQPQHF. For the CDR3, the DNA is TGTGCCAGCAGTTCGACAGGACCTAATCAGCCCCAGCATTTT.